This T cell receptor (beta chain) was captured by sequencing in a study of technical replicates of blood from a handful of donors. The data were produced by immunoSEQ multiplex PCR, yet TCRdb's version contains in-frame clones alone and is incomplete. This sample carries 65,000 to 85,000 clones, 96% of them seen once, and the ten largest clones take roughly 0.34%. This sequence originates from a human donor in good health. Specimen: T cells isolated from PBMCs.

The CDR3 loop reads CATERAGYNEQFF. The DNA of the CDR3 is TGTGCCACCGAGAGGGCCGGCTACAATGAGCAGTTCTTC. V usage is TRBV15 and J usage is TRBJ2-1, with TRBD2 as a possible D gene (5 bases). V lost 8 bases to trimming and J lost 3 bases, with 11 bases between them. Germline CDR1 is LNHNV and CDR2 is YYDKDF (reference sequence). CDR3 length equals 13 residues.